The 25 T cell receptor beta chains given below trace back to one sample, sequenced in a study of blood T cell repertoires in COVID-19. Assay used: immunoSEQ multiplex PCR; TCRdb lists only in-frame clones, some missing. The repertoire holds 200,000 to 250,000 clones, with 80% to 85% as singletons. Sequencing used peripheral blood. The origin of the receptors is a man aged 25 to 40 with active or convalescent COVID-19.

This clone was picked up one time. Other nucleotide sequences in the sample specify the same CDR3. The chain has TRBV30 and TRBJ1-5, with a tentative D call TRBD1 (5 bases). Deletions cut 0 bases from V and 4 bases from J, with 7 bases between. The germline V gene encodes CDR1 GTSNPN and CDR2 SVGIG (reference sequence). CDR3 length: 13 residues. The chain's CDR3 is CAWSVQGNQPQHF. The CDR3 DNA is TGTGCCTGGAGTGTGCAGGGAAATCAGCCCCAGCATTTT.

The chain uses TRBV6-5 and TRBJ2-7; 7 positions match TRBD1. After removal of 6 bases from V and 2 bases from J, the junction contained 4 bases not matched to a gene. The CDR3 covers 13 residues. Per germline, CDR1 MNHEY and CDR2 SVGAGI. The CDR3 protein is CASRGRGPYEQYF. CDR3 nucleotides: TGTGCCAGCAGGGGAAGGGGGCCCTACGAGCAGTACTTC.

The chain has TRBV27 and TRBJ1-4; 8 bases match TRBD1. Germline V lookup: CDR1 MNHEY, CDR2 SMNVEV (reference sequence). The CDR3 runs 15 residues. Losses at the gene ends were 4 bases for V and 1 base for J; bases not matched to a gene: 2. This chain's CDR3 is CASSSTGVTNEKLFF. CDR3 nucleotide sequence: TGTGCCAGCAGTTCGACAGGGGTAACTAATGAAAAACTGTTTTTT.

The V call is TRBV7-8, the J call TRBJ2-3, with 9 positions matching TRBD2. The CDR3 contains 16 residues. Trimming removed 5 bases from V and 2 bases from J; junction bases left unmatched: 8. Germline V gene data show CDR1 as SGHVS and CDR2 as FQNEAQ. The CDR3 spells CASSLETSGDTDTQYF. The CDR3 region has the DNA TGTGCCAGCAGCCTAGAGACTAGCGGAGACACAGATACGCAGTATTTT.

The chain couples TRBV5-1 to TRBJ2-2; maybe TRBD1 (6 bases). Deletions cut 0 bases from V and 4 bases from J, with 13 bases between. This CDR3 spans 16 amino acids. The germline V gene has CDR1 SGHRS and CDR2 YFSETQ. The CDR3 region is CASSLVGTPTTGELFF. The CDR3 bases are TGCGCCAGCAGCTTGGTAGGGACACCCACCACCGGGGAGCTGTTTTTT.

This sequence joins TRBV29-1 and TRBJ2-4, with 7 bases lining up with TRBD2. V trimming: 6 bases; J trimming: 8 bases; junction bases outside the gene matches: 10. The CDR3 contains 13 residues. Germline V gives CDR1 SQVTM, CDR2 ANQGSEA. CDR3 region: CSVPWEGRDIQYF. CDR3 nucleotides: TGCAGCGTCCCCTGGGAAGGGAGGGACATTCAGTACTTC.

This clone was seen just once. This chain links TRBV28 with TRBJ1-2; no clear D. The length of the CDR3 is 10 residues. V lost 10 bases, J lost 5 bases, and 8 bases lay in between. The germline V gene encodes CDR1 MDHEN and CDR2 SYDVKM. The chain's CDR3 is CATNRYGYTF. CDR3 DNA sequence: TGTGCCACCAATCGGTATGGCTACACCTTC.

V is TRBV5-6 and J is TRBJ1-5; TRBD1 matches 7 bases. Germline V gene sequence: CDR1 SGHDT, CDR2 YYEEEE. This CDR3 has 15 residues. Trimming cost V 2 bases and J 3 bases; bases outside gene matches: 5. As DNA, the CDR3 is TGTGCCAGCAGCTTTGGGACAGACCCCAATCAGCCCCAGCATTTT. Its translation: CASSFGTDPNQPQHF.

CDR3 amino acids: CASSAYRGLNTEAFF. The CDR3 bases are TGTGCCAGCAGCGCTTACAGGGGGTTGAACACTGAAGCTTTCTTT. The chain uses TRBV13 and TRBJ1-1, with 8 bases fitting TRBD1. The CDR3 is made up of 15 amino acids. With V trimmed by 5 bases and J by 0 bases, 5 bases remained unmatched. Germline values: CDR1 PRHDT, CDR2 FYEKMQ (reference sequence).

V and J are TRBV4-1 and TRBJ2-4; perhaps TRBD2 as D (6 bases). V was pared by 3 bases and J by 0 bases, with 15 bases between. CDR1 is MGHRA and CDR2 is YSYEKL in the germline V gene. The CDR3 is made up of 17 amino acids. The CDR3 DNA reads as TGCGCCAGCAGCCACACGGGACTCAACCTAGCCAAAAACATTCAGTACTTC. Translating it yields CASSHTGLNLAKNIQYF.

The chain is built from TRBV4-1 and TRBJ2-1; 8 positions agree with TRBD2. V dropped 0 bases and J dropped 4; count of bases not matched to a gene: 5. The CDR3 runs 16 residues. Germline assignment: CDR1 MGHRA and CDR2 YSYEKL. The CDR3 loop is CASSQDIGTRYNEQFF. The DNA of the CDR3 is TGCGCCAGCAGCCAAGATATTGGGACTAGATACAATGAGCAGTTCTTC.

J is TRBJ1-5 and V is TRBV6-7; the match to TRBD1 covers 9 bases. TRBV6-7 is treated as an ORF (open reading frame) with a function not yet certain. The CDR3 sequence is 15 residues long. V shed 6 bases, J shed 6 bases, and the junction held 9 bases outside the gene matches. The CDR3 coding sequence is TGTGCCAGCAGCTTAGCCGGGACAGGGAGTCAGCCCCAGCATTTT. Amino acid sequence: CASSLAGTGSQPQHF.

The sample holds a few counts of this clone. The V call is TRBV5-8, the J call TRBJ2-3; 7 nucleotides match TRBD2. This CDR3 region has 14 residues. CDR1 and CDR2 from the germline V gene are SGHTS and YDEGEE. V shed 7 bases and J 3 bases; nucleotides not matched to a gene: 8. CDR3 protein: CASSKRGKTDTQYF. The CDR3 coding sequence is TGTGCCAGCTCGAAGCGGGGTAAGACAGATACGCAGTATTTT.

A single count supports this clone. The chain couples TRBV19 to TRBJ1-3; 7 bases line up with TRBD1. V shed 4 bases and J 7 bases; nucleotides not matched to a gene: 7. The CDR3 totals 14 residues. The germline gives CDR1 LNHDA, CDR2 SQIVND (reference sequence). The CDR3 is CASSTQQGWNTIYF. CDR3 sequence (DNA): TGTGCCAGTAGTACCCAACAGGGGTGGAACACCATATATTTT. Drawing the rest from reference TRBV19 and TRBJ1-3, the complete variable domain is DGGITQSPKYLFRKEGQNVTLSCEQNLNHDAMYWYRQDPGQGLRLIYYSQIVNDFQKGDIAEGYSVSREKKESFPLTVTSAQKNPTAFYLCASSTQQGWNTIYFGEGSWLTVV.

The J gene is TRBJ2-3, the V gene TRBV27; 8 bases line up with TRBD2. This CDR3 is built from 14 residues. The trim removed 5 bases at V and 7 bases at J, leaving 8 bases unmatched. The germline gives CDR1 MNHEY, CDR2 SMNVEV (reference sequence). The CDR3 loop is CASSLTGGTHTQYF. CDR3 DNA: TGTGCCAGCAGTCTCACGGGAGGGACGCATACGCAGTATTTT.

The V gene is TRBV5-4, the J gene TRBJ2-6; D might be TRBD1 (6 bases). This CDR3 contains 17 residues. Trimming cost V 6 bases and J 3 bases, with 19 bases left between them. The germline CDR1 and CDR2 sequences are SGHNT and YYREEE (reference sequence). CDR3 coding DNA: TGTGCCAGCACCTTCTTGGACAGAGAGTTTGGGGCCAACGTCCTGACTTTC. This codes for CASTFLDREFGANVLTF. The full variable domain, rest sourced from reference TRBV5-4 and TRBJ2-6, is ETGVTQSPTHLIKTRGQQVTLRCSSQSGHNTVSWYQQALGQGPQFIFQYYREEENGRGNFPPRFSGLQFPNYSSELNVNALELDDSALYLCASTFLDREFGANVLTFGAGSRLTVL.

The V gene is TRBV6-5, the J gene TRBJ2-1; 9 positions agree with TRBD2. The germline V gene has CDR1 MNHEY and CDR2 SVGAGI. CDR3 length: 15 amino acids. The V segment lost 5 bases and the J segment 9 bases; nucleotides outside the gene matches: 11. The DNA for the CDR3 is TGTGCCAGCAGTAGGGGACTAGCACTCGGTTCTGAGCAGTTCTTC. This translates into CASSRGLALGSEQFF.

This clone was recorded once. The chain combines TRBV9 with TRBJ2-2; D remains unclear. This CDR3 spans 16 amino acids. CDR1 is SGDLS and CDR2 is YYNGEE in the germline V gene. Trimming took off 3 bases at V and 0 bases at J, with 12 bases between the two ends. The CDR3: CASSAQTGANTGELFF. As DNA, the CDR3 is TGTGCCAGCAGCGCCCAGACTGGCGCGAACACCGGGGAGCTGTTTTTT.

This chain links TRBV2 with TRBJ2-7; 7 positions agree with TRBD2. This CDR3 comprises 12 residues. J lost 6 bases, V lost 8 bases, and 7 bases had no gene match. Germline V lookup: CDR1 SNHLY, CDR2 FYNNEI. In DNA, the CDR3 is TGTGCCAGCTCTAAGCTAGCGGCCGAGCAGTACTTC. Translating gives CASSKLAAEQYF.

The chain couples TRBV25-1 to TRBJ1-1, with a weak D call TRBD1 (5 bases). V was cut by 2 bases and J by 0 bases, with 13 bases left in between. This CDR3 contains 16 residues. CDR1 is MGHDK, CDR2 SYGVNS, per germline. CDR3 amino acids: CASSEGLQGMNTEAFF. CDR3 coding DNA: TGTGCCAGCAGTGAAGGATTGCAGGGTATGAACACTGAAGCTTTCTTT.

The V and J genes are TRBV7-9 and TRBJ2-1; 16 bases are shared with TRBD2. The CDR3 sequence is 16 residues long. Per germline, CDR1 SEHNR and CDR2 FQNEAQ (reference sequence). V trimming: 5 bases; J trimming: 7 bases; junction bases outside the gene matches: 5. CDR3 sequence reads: CASSPGTSGGANEQFF. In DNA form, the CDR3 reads TGTGCCAGCAGCCCCGGGACTAGCGGGGGGGCGAATGAGCAGTTCTTC.

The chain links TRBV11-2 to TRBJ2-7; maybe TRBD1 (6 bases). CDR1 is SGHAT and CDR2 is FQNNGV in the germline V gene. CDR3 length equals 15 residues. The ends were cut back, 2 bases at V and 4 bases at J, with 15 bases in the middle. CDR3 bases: TGTGCCAGCAGCTTACCCGGCAGGGGACCGTACGAGCAGTACTTC. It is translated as CASSLPGRGPYEQYF.

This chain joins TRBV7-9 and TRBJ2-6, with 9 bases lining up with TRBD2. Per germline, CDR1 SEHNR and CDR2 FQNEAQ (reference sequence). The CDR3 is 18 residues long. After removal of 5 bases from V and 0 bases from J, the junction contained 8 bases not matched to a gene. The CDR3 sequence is CASSPQGGLASGANVLTF. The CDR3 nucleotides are TGTGCCAGCAGCCCCCAGGGGGGACTAGCCTCTGGGGCCAACGTCCTGACTTTC.

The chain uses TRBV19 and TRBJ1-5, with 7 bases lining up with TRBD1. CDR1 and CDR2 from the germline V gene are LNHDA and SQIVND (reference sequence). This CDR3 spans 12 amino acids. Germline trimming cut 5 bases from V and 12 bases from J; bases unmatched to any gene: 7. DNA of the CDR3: TGTGCCAGTAGTCCAGGGGGAAGGGACCAGCATTTT. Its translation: CASSPGGRDQHF.

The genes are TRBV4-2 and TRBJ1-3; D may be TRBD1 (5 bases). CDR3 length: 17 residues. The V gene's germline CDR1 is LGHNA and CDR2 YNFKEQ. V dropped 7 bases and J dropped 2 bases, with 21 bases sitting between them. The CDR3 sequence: CASTPGDGRRAGNTIYF. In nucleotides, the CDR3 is TGTGCCAGCACCCCGGGGGACGGGCGAAGGGCTGGAAACACCATATATTTT.